Listed here is a single T cell receptor beta chain. The data originate from a study of cytomegalovirus exposure and HLA in healthy donors. The donors were part of the roughly 110-subject validation cohort, which stood apart from the 666-subject first cohort. The assay was immunoSEQ multiplex PCR, and TCRdb's table has in-frame clones only and misses some. The sample has some 150,000 clones; 80% to 95% are singletons. This TCR derives from a man aged 18 to 29 in good health and CMV-seronegative. Sequencing was done on a sample of PBMCs.

In DNA, the CDR3 is TGTGCCAGCAGTGAAGGAGGGAGAGATACGCAGTATTTT. Its translation: CASSEGGRDTQYF. V is TRBV6-1 and J is TRBJ2-3; TRBD2 might be the D (5 bases). The CDR3 has 13 residues. Germline values: CDR1 MNHNS, CDR2 SASEGT. V dropped 1 base and J dropped 5 bases, with 7 bases sitting between them.